This T cell receptor (beta chain) was found in a study of CD8+CD57+ T cells in acquired aplastic anemia. Before being chosen for sequencing, patients had shown CD8+CD57+ cell expansion by flow cytometry. Untreated patients provided the blood samples, with no therapy given before sampling. This clonotype was detected ten times or more. Genomic DNA was employed as the template in profiling TCR beta VDJ and CDR3. TCRdb itself ran the reads through MiXCR, one entry per CDR3 protein. The sample contains about 160,000 distinct CDR3 sequences, more than 40% of which appear only once. CDR1 and CDR2 from the germline V gene are SGHVS and FQNEAQ. Between the trimmed V and J ends, which lost 6 bases and 5 bases, there was a span of 16 bases. CDR3 size: 14 residues.

The TCR comes from a human donor with aplastic anemia. Sequenced: sorted CD4+, CD8+, or CD8+CD57+ T cells (not recorded which) from PBMCs. V is TRBV7-8 and J is TRBJ2-5, with D tentatively TRBD1 or TRBD2 (5 bases each). The CDR3 spells CASSSMGERETQYF. CDR3 coding DNA: TGTGCCAGCAGTTCCATGGGGGAGAGGGAGACCCAGTACTTC.